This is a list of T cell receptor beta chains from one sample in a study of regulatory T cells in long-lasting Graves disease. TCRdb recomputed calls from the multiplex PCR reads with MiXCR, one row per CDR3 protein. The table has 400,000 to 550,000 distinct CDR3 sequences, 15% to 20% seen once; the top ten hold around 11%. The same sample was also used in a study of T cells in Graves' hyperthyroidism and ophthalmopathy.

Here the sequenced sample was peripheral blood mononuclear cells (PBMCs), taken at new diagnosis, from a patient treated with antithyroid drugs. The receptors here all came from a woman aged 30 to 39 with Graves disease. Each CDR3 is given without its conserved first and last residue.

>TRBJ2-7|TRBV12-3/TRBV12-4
ASSRAGTRSSYEQY
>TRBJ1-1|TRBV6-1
ASSPEEGEAF
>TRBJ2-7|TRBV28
ASSQGGGYHEQY
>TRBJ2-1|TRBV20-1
SARTTSGRTYNEQF
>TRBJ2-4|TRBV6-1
ASSLPRPDSFQY
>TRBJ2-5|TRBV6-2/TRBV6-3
ASRIVIRDQETQY
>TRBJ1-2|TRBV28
ASRIQRGSSGYT
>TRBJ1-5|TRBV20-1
SATGGSQPQH
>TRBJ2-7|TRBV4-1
ASSPFGQGVYEQY
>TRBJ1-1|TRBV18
ASSPPRTEMNTEAF
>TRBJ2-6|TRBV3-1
ASSPDSYSGANVLT
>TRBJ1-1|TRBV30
AWSDDRTEAF
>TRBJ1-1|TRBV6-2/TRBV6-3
ASSYNQDDTEAF
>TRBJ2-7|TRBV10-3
AISRTSGNYEQY
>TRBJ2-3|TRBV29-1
SGGTGPTGDTQY
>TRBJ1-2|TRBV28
ASSSPRTGASYGYT
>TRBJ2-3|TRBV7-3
ASSSLSGSGYTQY
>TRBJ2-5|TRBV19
ASSPTSGETQY
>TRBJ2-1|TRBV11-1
ASSLEWREDYNEQF
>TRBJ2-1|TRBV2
ASRGGLAGGPHNEQF
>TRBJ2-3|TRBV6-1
ATRPTGVTDTQY
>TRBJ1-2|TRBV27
ASSSLGYGYT
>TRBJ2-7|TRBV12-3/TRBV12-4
ASRLGTDYREQY
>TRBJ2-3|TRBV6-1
ASSEARAADTQY
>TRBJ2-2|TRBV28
ASGIGQGITGELF
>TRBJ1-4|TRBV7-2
ASRATNEKLF
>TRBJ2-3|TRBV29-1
SVEWAHTDTQY
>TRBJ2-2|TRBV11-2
TSSLEGGAGTGELF
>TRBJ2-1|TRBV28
ASSLPGLSYNEQF
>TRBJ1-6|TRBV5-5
ASGTGAPLH
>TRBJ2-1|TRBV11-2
ASSLVTGGAYNEQF
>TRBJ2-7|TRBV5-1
ASRGQTREPAEQY
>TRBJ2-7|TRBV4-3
ASSRGTAPYEQY
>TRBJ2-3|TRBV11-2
ASSLPGSPSDTQY
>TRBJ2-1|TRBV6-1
ASSKPTPTGRGQF
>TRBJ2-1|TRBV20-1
KVGTNYNEQF
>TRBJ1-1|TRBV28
ARKRVAHTEAF
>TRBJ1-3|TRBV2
ASSEAYWAAGNTIY
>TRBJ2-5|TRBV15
ATSRQGDQETQY
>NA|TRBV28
ASSSSTSLQETQY
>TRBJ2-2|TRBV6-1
ASNEAGVGSGELF
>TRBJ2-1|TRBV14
ASSFTDRGSFGEQF
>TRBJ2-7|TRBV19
ASARSTSGKYEQY
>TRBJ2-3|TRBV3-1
ASSRGGPADTQY
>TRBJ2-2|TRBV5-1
ASSWNREWGTGELF
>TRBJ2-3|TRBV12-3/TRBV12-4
ASSPWTSEDTQY
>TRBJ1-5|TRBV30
AWSLGEGQPQH
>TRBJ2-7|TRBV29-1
SVEGVNPYEQY